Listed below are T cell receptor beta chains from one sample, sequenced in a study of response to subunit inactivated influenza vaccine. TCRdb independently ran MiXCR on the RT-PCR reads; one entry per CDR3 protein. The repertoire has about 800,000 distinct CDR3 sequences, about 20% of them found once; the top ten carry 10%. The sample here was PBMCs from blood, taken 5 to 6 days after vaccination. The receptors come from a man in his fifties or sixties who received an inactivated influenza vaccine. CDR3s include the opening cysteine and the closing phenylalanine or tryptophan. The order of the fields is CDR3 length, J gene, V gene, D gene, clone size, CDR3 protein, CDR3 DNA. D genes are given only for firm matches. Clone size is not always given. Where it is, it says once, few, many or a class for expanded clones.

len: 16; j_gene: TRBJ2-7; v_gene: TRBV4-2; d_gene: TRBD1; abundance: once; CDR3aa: CVSSQDWDRRTYEQYF; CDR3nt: TGTGTCAGCAGCCAAGATTGGGACAGGAGAACCTACGAGCAGTACTTC
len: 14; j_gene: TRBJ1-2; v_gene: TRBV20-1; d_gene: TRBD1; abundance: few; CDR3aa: CSARTGGRSDGYTF; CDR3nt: TGCAGTGCTAGAACAGGGGGCAGAAGCGATGGCTACACCTTC
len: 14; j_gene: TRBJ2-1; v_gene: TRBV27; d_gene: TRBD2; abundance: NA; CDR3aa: CASDGTGGRREQFF; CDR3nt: TGTGCCAGCGACGGGACGGGGGGACGTCGAGAGCAGTTCTTC
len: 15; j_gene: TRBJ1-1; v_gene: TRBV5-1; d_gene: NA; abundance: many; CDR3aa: CASRSPGRPNTEAFF; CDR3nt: TGCGCCAGCAGGTCCCCGGGACGGCCGAACACTGAAGCTTTCTTT
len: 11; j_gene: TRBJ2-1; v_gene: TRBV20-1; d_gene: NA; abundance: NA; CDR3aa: CSAAQSDEQFF; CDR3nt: TGCAGTGCTGCCCAGTCGGATGAGCAGTTCTTC
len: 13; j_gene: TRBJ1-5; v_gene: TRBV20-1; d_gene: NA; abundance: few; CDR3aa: CSARDARYQPQHF; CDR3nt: TGCAGTGCTAGAGATGCGAGGTATCAGCCCCAGCATTTT
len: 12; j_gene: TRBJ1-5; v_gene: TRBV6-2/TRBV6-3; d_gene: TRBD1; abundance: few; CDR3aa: CASKQGNQPQHF; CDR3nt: TGTGCCAGCAAACAGGGGAATCAGCCCCAGCATTTT
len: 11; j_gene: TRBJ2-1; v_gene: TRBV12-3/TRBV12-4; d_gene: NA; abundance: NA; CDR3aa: CASSLGCEQFF; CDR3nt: TGTGCCAGCAGCTTAGGGTGCGAGCAGTTCTTC
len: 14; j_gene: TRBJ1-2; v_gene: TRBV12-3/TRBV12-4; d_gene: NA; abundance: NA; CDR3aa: CASSQDGGSPGYTF; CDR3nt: TGTGCCAGCAGCCAGGACGGTGGGTCTCCTGGCTACACCTTC
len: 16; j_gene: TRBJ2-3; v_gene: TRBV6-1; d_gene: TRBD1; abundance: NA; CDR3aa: CASSRTGGESADTQYF; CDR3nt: TGTGCCAGCAGTAGGACAGGGGGCGAGAGCGCAGATACGCAGTATTTT
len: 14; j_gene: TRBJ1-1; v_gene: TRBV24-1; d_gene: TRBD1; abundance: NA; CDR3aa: CASSQTGGFTEAFF; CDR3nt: TGTGCCAGCAGCCAGACAGGGGGCTTTACTGAAGCTTTCTTT
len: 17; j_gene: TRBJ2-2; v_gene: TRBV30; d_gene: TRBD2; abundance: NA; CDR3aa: CAWSGGTSGSLPGELFF; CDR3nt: TGTGCCTGGAGTGGCGGGACTAGCGGGAGCCTCCCCGGGGAGCTGTTTTTT
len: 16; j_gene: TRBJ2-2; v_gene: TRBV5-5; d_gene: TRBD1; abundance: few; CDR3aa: CASSVGTGGSTGELFF; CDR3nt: TGTGCCAGCAGCGTCGGGACAGGGGGCAGCACCGGGGAGCTGTTTTTT
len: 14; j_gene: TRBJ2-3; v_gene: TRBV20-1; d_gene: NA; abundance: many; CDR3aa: CSARGGARADTQYF; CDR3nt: TGCAGTGCTAGAGGTGGTGCTCGCGCAGATACGCAGTATTTT
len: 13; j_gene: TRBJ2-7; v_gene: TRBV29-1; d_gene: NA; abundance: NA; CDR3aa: CSVEDRRRNEQYF; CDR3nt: TGCAGCGTTGAAGATCGACGTAGGAACGAGCAGTACTTC
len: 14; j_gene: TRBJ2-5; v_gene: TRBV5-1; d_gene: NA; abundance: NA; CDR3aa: CASSLRLPQETQYF; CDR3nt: TGCGCCAGCAGCTTAAGACTACCCCAAGAGACCCAGTACTTC
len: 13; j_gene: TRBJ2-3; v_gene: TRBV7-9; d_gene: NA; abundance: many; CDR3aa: CASSQPGTDTQYF; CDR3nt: TGTGCCAGCAGCCAGCCCGGCACAGATACGCAGTATTTT
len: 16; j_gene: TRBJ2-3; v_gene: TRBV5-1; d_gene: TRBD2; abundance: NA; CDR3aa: CASSFSGGPRTDTQYF; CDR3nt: TGCGCCAGCAGCTTCAGCGGGGGTCCCCGCACAGATACGCAGTATTTT
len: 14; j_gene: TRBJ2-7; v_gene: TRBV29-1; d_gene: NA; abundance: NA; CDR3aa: CSVEPLEQDYEQYF; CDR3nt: TGCAGCGTTGAACCCCTGGAGCAGGACTACGAGCAGTACTTC
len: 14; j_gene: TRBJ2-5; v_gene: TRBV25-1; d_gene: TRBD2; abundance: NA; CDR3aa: CASSSRGVFETQYF; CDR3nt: TGTGCCAGCAGTAGCCGGGGGGTCTTTGAGACCCAGTACTTC
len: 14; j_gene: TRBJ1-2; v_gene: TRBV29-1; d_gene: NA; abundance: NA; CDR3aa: CSVEDRGGNYGYTF; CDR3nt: TGCAGCGTTGAAGATCGGGGAGGCAACTATGGCTACACCTTC
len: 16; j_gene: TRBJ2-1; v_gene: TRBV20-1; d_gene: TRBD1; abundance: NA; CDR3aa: CSATGPGQGRYNEQFF; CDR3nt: TGCAGTGCCACGGGCCCTGGACAGGGGAGATACAATGAGCAGTTCTTC
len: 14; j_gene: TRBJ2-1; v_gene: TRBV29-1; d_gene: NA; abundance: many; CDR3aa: CSVERLSSYNEQFF; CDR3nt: TGCAGCGTTGAAAGATTAAGCTCCTACAATGAGCAGTTCTTC
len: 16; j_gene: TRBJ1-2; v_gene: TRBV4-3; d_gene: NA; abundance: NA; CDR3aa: CASSQFTGTPNYGYTF; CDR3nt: TGCGCCAGCTCCCAATTTACCGGGACACCTAACTATGGCTACACCTTC
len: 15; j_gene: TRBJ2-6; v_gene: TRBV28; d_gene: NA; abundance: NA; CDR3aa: CASSLGWAGANVLTF; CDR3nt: TGTGCCAGCAGTCTGGGGTGGGCTGGGGCCAACGTCCTGACTTTC
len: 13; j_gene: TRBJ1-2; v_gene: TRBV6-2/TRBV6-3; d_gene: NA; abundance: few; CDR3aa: CASSYGGYYGYTF; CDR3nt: TGTGCCAGCAGTTATGGAGGATACTATGGCTACACCTTC
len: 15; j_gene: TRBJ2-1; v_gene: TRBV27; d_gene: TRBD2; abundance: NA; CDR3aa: CASSFLLAGVNEQFF; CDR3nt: TGTGCCAGCAGTTTTTTACTAGCGGGAGTGAATGAGCAGTTCTTC
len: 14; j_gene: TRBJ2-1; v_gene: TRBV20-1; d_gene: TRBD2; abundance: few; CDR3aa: CSAQTSGSYNEQFF; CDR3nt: TGCAGTGCCCAAACTAGCGGTTCTTACAATGAGCAGTTCTTC
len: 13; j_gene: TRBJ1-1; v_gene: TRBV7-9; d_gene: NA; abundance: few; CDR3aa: CASSTGHPTEAFF; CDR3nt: TGTGCCAGCAGCACCGGACATCCGACTGAAGCTTTCTTT
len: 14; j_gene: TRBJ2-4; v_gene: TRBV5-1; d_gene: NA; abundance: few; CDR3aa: CASSLRGDEDIQYF; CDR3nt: TGCGCCAGCAGCTTGAGGGGAGATGAGGACATTCAGTACTTC
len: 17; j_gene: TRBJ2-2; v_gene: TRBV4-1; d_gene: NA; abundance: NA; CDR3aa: CASSQDFMGPNTGELFF; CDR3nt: TGCGCCAGCAGCCAAGATTTTATGGGACCGAACACCGGGGAGCTGTTTTTT
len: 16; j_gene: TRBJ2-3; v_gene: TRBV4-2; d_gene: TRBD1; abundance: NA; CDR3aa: CASSPRDRGSADTQYF; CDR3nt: TGTGCCAGCAGCCCGCGGGACAGGGGGTCGGCAGATACGCAGTATTTT
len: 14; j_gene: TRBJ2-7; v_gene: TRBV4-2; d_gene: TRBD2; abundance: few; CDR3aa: CASSQGTSEYEQYF; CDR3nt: TGTGCCAGCAGCCAAGGGACTAGCGAGTACGAGCAGTACTTC
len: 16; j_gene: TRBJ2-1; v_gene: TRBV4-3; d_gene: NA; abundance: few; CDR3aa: CASSQTGGRGHNEQFF; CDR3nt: TGCGCCAGCAGCCAAACCGGGGGGCGGGGTCACAATGAGCAGTTCTTC
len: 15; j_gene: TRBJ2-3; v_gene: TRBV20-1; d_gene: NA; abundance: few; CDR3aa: CSARDRRSSADTQYF; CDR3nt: TGCAGTGCTAGAGATCGAAGAAGCTCTGCAGATACGCAGTATTTT
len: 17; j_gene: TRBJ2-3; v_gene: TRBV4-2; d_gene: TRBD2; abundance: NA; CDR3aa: CASSQAFGAGGSDTQYF; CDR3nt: TGTGCCAGCAGCCAGGCCTTCGGGGCGGGGGGATCAGATACGCAGTATTTT
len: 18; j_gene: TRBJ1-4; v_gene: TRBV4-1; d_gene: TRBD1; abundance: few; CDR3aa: CASSQGTGGYTTNEKLFF; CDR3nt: TGCGCCAGCAGCCAAGGGACAGGGGGATATACAACTAATGAAAAACTGTTTTTT
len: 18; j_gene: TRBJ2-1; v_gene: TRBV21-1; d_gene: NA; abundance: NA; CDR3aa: CASSLHRQGLGRSHEQFF; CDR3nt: TGTGCCAGCAGCTTGCACCGACAGGGACTAGGTCGTTCCCATGAGCAGTTCTTC
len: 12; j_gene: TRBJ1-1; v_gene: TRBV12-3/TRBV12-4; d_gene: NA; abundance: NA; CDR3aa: CASTQVGTEAFF; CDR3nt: TGTGCCAGCACCCAAGTGGGCACTGAAGCTTTCTTT
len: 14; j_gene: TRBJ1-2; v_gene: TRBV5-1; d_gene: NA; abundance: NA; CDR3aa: CASSPEGGRYGYTF; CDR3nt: TGCGCCAGCAGCCCGGAGGGGGGACGCTATGGCTACACCTTC
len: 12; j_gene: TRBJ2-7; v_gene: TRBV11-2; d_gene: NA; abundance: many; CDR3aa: CASSLYTLQQYF; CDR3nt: TGTGCCAGCAGCTTATACACCCTCCAGCAGTACTTC
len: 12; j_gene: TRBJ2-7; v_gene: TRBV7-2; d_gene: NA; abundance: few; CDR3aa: CASSLEYHEQYF; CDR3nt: TGTGCCAGCAGCTTAGAGTATCACGAGCAGTACTTC
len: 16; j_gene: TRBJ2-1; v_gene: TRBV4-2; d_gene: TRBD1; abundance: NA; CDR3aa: CASSQNRGSSYNEQFF; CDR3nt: TGTGCCAGCAGCCAAAACAGGGGAAGCTCCTACAATGAGCAGTTCTTC
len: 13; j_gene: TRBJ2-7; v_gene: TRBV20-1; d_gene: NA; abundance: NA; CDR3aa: CSASMEARGEQYF; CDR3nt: TGCAGTGCTAGCATGGAGGCTAGGGGCGAGCAGTACTTC
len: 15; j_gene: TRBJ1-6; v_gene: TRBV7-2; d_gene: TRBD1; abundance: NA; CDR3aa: CASSSTGADNSPLHF; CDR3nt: TGTGCCAGCAGTTCCACAGGGGCCGATAATTCACCCCTCCACTTT
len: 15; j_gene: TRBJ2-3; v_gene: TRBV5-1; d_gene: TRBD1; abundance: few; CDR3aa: CASSPGTEKTDTQYF; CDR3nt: TGCGCCAGCAGCCCCGGGACAGAGAAGACAGATACGCAGTATTTT
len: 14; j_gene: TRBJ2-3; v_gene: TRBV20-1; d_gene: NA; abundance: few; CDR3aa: CSAREGRPTDTQYF; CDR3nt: TGCAGTGCTAGAGAGGGCAGACCCACAGATACGCAGTATTTT
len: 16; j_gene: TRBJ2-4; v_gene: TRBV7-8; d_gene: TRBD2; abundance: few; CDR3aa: CASSLSSGGAKNIQYF; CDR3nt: TGTGCCAGCAGCTTATCTAGCGGGGGAGCCAAAAACATTCAGTACTTC
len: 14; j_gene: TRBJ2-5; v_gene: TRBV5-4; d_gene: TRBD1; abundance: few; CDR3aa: CASSLGQRQETQYF; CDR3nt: TGTGCCAGCAGCCTGGGACAGAGACAAGAGACCCAGTACTTC
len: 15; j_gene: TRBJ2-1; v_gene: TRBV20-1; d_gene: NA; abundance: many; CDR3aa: CSARAGTRAYNEQFF; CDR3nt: TGCAGTGCTAGAGCCGGGACACGCGCCTACAATGAGCAGTTCTTC
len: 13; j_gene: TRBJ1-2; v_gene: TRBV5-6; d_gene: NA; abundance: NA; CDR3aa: CASSFAGAKGYTF; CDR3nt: TGTGCCAGCAGCTTTGCAGGGGCCAAGGGCTACACCTTC
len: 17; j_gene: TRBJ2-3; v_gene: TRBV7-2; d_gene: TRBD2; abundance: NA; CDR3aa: CASSLLGGTSHTDTQYF; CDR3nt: TGTGCCAGCAGCTTACTTGGGGGGACTAGCCATACAGATACGCAGTATTTT
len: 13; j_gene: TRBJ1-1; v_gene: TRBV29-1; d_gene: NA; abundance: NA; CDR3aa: CSVPGTLNTEAFF; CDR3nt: TGCAGCGTTCCGGGGACTTTGAACACTGAAGCTTTCTTT
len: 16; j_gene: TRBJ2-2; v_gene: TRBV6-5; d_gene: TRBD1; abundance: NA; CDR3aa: CASSSMTGENPGELFF; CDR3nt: TGTGCCAGCAGTTCGATGACAGGGGAGAACCCCGGGGAGCTGTTTTTT
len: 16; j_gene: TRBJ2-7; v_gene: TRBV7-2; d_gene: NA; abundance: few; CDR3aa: CASSLRTGKPFYEQYF; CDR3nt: TGTGCCAGCAGTCTACGCACAGGGAAACCGTTCTACGAGCAGTACTTC
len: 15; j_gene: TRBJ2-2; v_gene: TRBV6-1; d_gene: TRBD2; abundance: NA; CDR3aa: CASSDGGWNTGELFF; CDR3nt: TGTGCCAGCAGTGACGGGGGGTGGAACACCGGGGAGCTGTTTTTT
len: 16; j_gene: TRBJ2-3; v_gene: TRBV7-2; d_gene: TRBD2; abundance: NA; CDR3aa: CASSLRAGGIGDTQYF; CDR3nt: TGTGCCAGCAGCTTAAGGGCGGGAGGAATAGGAGATACGCAGTATTTT
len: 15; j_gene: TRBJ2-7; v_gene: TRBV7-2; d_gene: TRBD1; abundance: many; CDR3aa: CASSSLGDRGYEQYF; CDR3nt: TGTGCCAGCAGCTCCCTTGGAGACAGGGGGTACGAGCAGTACTTC
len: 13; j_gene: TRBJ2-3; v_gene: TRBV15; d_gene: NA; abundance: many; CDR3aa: CATSRDMADTQYF; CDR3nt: TGTGCCACCAGCAGAGATATGGCAGATACGCAGTATTTT
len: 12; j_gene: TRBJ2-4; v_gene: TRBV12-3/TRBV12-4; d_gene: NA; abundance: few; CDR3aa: CASSQQGERADF; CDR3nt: TGTGCCAGCAGCCAACAAGGCGAGCGGGCCGATTTC